The 30 T cell receptor beta chains given below trace back to one sample, sequenced in a study of human T cells and chemical hapten exposure. TCRdb fed the RACE reads into MiXCR, producing one record per CDR3 protein. Among 55,000 to 85,000 distinct CDR3 sequences listed, roughly 9.2% were seen once. Time point indicated: patch test 1, 2 weeks after DPC sensitization. Treatment given: therapeutic diphenylcyclopropenone sensitization with weekly scalp DPC. The input for sequencing was whole blood, taken in connection with sensitization to the hapten diphenylcyclopropenone (DPC). The receptors come from a woman in her thirties or forties with alopecia areata. Some clones in this sample may be carry-over from other donors' samples.

The chain combines TRBV6-2 or TRBV6-3 with TRBJ2-7, with 7 nucleotides matching TRBD1. Germline V gives CDR1 MNHEY, CDR2 SVGEGT. The CDR3 is made up of 15 amino acids. V dropped 4 bases and J dropped 0; count of bases not matched to a gene: 6. The CDR3 region is CASSFTGTDSYEQYF. In DNA, the CDR3 is TGTGCCAGCAGTTTCACCGGGACAGACTCCTACGAGCAGTACTTC.

The sample holds many counts of this clonotype. J is TRBJ2-1 and V is TRBV7-9; D might be TRBD2 (7 bases). The CDR3 runs 16 residues. Trimming left V 11 bases short and J 4 bases short, with 24 bases between. Germline loops: CDR1 SEHNR, CDR2 FQNEAQ (reference sequence). The CDR3 here is CASYSAGGPEYNEQFF. For the CDR3, the DNA is TGTGCCTCCTACTCAGCCGGGGGGCCTGAGTACAATGAGCAGTTCTTC. The whole variable domain, remainder taken from reference TRBV7-9 and TRBJ2-1, is DTGVSQNPRHKITKRGQNVTFRCDPISEHNRLYWYRQTLGQGPEFLTYFQNEAQLEKSRLLSDRFSAERPKGSFSTLEIQRTEQGDSAMYLCASYSAGGPEYNEQFFGPGTRLTVL.

In its sample, this clonotype was seen many times. The chain has TRBV13 and TRBJ2-5, with TRBD1 as a possible D gene (5 bases). Trimming pared 1 base from V and 2 bases from J, leaving 17 bases between. CDR1 is PRHDT, CDR2 FYEKMQ, per germline (reference sequence). The CDR3 is made up of 17 amino acids. The CDR3 bases are TGTGCCAGCAGCTTAGTCGGCAGGGCTCAAGGGCAAGAGACCCAGTACTTC. Translated: CASSLVGRAQGQETQYF.

This clonotype has at least ten counts. The DNA of the CDR3 is TGTGCCAGCAGTTTAAGGGGGCAAGATGGCTACACCTTC. Translated: CASSLRGQDGYTF. The V gene is TRBV25-1, the J gene TRBJ1-2; 7 bases align to TRBD1. V shed 5 bases and J 6 bases; nucleotides not matched to a gene: 6. There are 13 residues in the CDR3. CDR1 and CDR2 (germline): MGHDK, SYGVNS.

At least ten counts were recorded for this clonotype. The chain combines TRBV2 with TRBJ2-7; D unclear. V lost 9 bases and J lost 6, with 12 bases in between. Germline V lookup: CDR1 SNHLY, CDR2 FYNNEI. The CDR3 loop spans 11 amino acids. CDR3 residues: CASQITSEQYF. The CDR3 region has the DNA TGTGCCAGTCAAATCACGTCCGAGCAGTACTTC.

This clonotype was found many times. V usage is TRBV25-1 and J usage is TRBJ2-7; 9 positions agree with TRBD2. CDR3 length: 16 amino acids. CDR1 and CDR2 (germline): MGHDK, SYGVNS. J gave up 7 bases and V 1 base, and 11 bases lay outside the gene matches. CDR3 DNA sequence: TGTGCCAGCAGTGAATTTCGAGCTAGCGGGGTTTTGGAGCAGTACTTC. Its protein product is CASSEFRASGVLEQYF.

This clonotype is a singleton in its sample. V usage is TRBV10-3 and J usage is TRBJ2-7, with 8 bases aligning to TRBD2. V shed 11 bases and J 4 bases; nucleotides not matched to a gene: 13. Germline values: CDR1 ENHRY, CDR2 SYGVKD. There are 14 residues in the CDR3. The CDR3 DNA sequence: TGTGCCGTGATGATCCGGGGGGGAGCGTACGAGCAGTACTTC. This sequence encodes CAVMIRGGAYEQYF.

This clonotype came up many times. The chain carries TRBV18 and TRBJ1-5; 9 positions match TRBD1. Germline lookup yields CDR1 KGHSH and CDR2 LQKENI. The junction had 5 bases not matched to a gene; V was cut back by 2 bases and J by 6 bases. This CDR3 contains 15 residues. The CDR3 sequence: CASSPEQGAGQPQHF. CDR3 DNA sequence: TGTGCCAGCTCACCAGAACAGGGGGCTGGTCAGCCCCAGCATTTT.

In this sample, this clonotype turned up many times. This rearrangement joins TRBV20-1 to TRBJ2-2; 7 nucleotides agree with TRBD2. V shed 5 bases and J 5 bases; nucleotides not matched to a gene: 11. CDR1 and CDR2 (germline): DFQATT, SNEGSKA (reference sequence). The CDR3 covers 15 residues. CDR3 amino acids: CSAPPRRGGTGELFF. CDR3 nucleotide sequence: TGCAGTGCTCCTCCGCGGCGGGGAGGGACCGGGGAGCTGTTTTTT.

This clonotype has a count of ten or more. J is TRBJ2-6 and V is TRBV7-6, with D hard to call. The germline V and J ends were trimmed by 5 bases and 0 bases, with 11 bases remaining between them. The germline gives CDR1 SGHVS, CDR2 FNYEAQ. This CDR3 has 16 amino acids. CDR3 loop: CASSERSSSGANVLTF. DNA for the CDR3: TGTGCCAGCAGCGAACGCAGTAGCTCTGGGGCCAACGTCCTGACTTTC. The whole variable domain, filled in from reference TRBV7-6 and TRBJ2-6, reads GAGVSQSPRYKVTKRGQDVALRCDPISGHVSLYWYRQALGQGPEFLTYFNYEAQQDKSGLPNDRFSAERPEGSISTLTIQRTEQRDSAMYRCASSERSSSGANVLTFGAGSRLTVL.

The rearrangement uses TRBV6-2 or TRBV6-3 and TRBJ1-1, with TRBD1 identical over 9 bases. V was pared by 7 bases and J by 2 bases, with 11 bases of the junction left unmatched. This CDR3 is 16 amino acids long. Germline CDR1 reads MNHEY; CDR2 reads SVGEGT. CDR3 protein: CASTYLAGQGNTEAFF. The CDR3 DNA reads as TGTGCCAGCACCTACCTTGCGGGACAGGGTAACACTGAAGCTTTCTTT.

At least ten counts were recorded for this clonotype. V is TRBV5-4 and J is TRBJ1-1, with a tentative D call TRBD1 (5 bases). Trimming cost V 5 bases and J 5 bases, with 13 bases left between them. The germline gives CDR1 SGHNT, CDR2 YYREEE (reference sequence). The CDR3 sequence is 13 residues long. CDR3 DNA sequence: TGTGCCAGCAGTCAAGCTTGGGGGACTGAAGCTTTCTTT. This sequence encodes CASSQAWGTEAFF.

This clonotype has a handful of counts. The J gene is TRBJ1-1, the V gene TRBV3-1; possibly TRBD1 for D (6 bases). This CDR3 region has 15 residues. V dropped 1 base and J dropped 4 bases, with 13 bases sitting between them. CDR1 and CDR2 from the germline V gene are LGHDT and YNNKEL (reference sequence). The CDR3 protein is CASSQGARGSTEAFF. The CDR3 coding sequence is TGTGCCAGCAGCCAAGGGGCCAGGGGAAGCACTGAAGCTTTCTTT.

This clonotype was counted only a few times. The CDR3 DNA reads TGTGCCAGCAGCCAAGATAGTGCTAGCGGGGTTTTCAATGAGCAGTTCTTC. Encoded protein: CASSQDSASGVFNEQFF. This chain joins TRBV4-2 and TRBJ2-1; 9 bases line up with TRBD2. The length of the CDR3 is 17 residues. The germline V gene encodes CDR1 LGHNA and CDR2 YNFKEQ. With 0 bases clipped from V and 6 bases from J, the junction kept 9 bases outside the gene matches.

The V gene is TRBV20-1, the J gene TRBJ2-7; a weak D match, TRBD1 (6 bases). CDR3 length: 12 residues. V dropped 4 bases and J dropped 2 bases, with 9 bases sitting between them. The germline CDR1 and CDR2 sequences are DFQATT and SNEGSKA (reference sequence). In DNA form, the CDR3 reads TGCAGTGCTACCCAGGGGACCTACGAGCAGTACTTC. This gives the protein CSATQGTYEQYF.

Ten or more counts support this clonotype. The V and J genes are TRBV7-8 and TRBJ2-5, with unresolved D. The CDR3 has 14 amino acids. With 2 bases removed from V and 1 base from J, the gap between germline ends came to 8 bases. Looked up from germline, CDR1 is SGHVS and CDR2 is FQNEAQ. CDR3 bases: TGTGCCAGCAGCTTACAGGCAGTCCAAGAGACCCAGTACTTC. Translation gives CASSLQAVQETQYF.

This clonotype appeared many times. The chain is built from TRBV27 and TRBJ2-7; maybe TRBD1 (6 bases). V was clipped by 2 bases and J by 3 bases, with 14 bases between them. Germline loops: CDR1 MNHEY, CDR2 SMNVEV (reference sequence). CDR3 size: 15 residues. The CDR3 loop is CASSLISSRGYEQYF. In DNA, the CDR3 is TGTGCCAGCAGTTTAATAAGCTCCAGGGGCTACGAGCAGTACTTC.

The CDR3: CSARDGNSPLHF. In DNA form, the CDR3 reads TGCAGTGCTAGGGACGGTAATTCACCCCTCCACTTT. The rearrangement joins TRBV20-1 to TRBJ1-6; D is unclear. Trimming removed 3 bases at V and 6 bases at J, with 6 bases between. The CDR3 loop spans 12 amino acids. From germline, CDR1 is DFQATT and CDR2 SNEGSKA (reference sequence).

This clonotype appeared many times. The V gene is TRBV20-1, the J gene TRBJ2-1, with TRBD2 identical over 7 bases. In germline, CDR1 is DFQATT, CDR2 SNEGSKA (reference sequence). The CDR3 contains 14 residues. V shed 3 bases, J shed 6 bases, and the junction held 8 bases outside the gene matches. CDR3 nucleotides: TGCAGTGCTAGTGGGGGGGTTAGCCTCAATGAGCAGTTCTTC. Translated: CSASGGVSLNEQFF.

The table lists this clonotype with a few counts. The chain is built from TRBV19 and TRBJ2-7; D is unresolved. This CDR3 contains 12 residues. Germline V gives CDR1 LNHDA, CDR2 SQIVND (reference sequence). Trimming left V 3 bases short and J 2 bases short, with 5 bases between. The CDR3 bases are TGTGCCAGTAGTATTACGACCTACGAGCAGTACTTC. This gives the protein CASSITTYEQYF.

The chain combines TRBV7-2 with TRBJ2-5; maybe TRBD2 (6 bases). The germline CDR1 and CDR2 sequences are SGHTA and FQGNSA. V was clipped by 2 bases and J by 1 base, with 11 bases between them. The CDR3 totals 15 residues. The chain's CDR3 is CASSLPRDFQETQYF. CDR3 bases: TGTGCCAGCAGCTTACCCCGGGACTTCCAAGAGACCCAGTACTTC.

This clonotype was found many times. This chain links TRBV15 with TRBJ1-4; no clear D gene. Germline CDR1 is LNHNV and CDR2 is YYDKDF (reference sequence). Trimming shortened V by 3 bases and J by 11 bases, and 19 bases separated the two germline ends. This CDR3 has 15 amino acids. CDR3 protein: CATSRTFGESVKLFF. The DNA of the CDR3 is TGTGCCACCAGCAGGACCTTTGGGGAATCGGTGAAACTGTTTTTT.

This clonotype was seen a handful of times. The chain joins TRBV6-2 or TRBV6-3 to TRBJ2-1; D is unclear. V lost 3 bases and J lost 8, with 11 bases in between. The CDR3 length is 13 residues. Germline CDR1 and CDR2: MNHEY and SVGEGT. CDR3 in DNA: TGTGCCAGCAGTTATTATTATGGCGATGAGCAGTTCTTC. Encoded protein: CASSYYYGDEQFF.

There are many counts of this clonotype. A junction end diverges from the germline sequence, so it may reflect a read error. The chain carries TRBV7-7 and TRBJ2-1; 12 bases are a match to TRBD2. This CDR3 has 13 residues. Germline CDR1 reads SSHAT; CDR2 reads FNYEAQ (reference sequence). This CDR3 reads CASSWTSGDEQFF. As DNA, the CDR3 is TGTGCTAGCAGCTGGACTAGCGGGGATGAGCAGTTCTTC.

This clonotype was seen repeatedly, ten times or more. V usage is TRBV25-1 and J usage is TRBJ2-3; D may be TRBD1 or TRBD2 (5 bases each). The CDR3 covers 14 residues. Trimming removed 8 bases at V and 0 bases at J, with 12 bases between. Germline lookup yields CDR1 MGHDK and CDR2 SYGVNS. The CDR3 bases are TGTGCCAGCTCCAGGGAGCCCAGCACAGATACGCAGTATTTT. Translation gives CASSREPSTDTQYF.

This clonotype has a count of ten or more. The CDR3 nucleotides are TGTGCCAGCTTCCCCCCCGGGGACAATTCACCCCTCCACTTT. It is translated as CASFPPGDNSPLHF. V and J are TRBV2 and TRBJ1-6; D is possibly TRBD1 (5 bases). This CDR3 region has 14 residues. The V gene's germline CDR1 is SNHLY and CDR2 FYNNEI. Trimming pared 8 bases from V and 7 bases from J, leaving 15 bases between.

In its sample, this clonotype was seen many times. V usage is TRBV7-9 and J usage is TRBJ2-1; 9 nucleotides agree with TRBD2. Germline V lookup: CDR1 SEHNR, CDR2 FQNEAQ (reference sequence). After removal of 5 bases from V and 6 bases from J, the junction contained 11 bases not matched to a gene. The CDR3 totals 16 residues. DNA for the CDR3: TGTGCCAGCAGCCCCTTCGGCGGGGGGGCGGTCAATGAGCAGTTCTTC. It yields the protein CASSPFGGGAVNEQFF.

This clonotype occurred many times. The chain combines TRBV6-2 or TRBV6-3 with TRBJ1-6; TRBD1 matches at 12 bases. The J segment lost 9 bases and the V segment lost 2 bases, leaving 2 bases of the junction unmatched. Germline assignment: CDR1 MNHEY and CDR2 SVGEGT. The CDR3 totals 15 residues. The CDR3 nucleotides read TGTGCCAGCAGTTACCTGGGACAGGGGGCTTCACCCCTCCACTTT. Its translation is CASSYLGQGASPLHF.

This clonotype was found many times. The chain couples TRBV7-9 to TRBJ1-2, with D possibly matching TRBD1 (6 bases). The V gene lost 4 bases and the J gene lost 2 bases, with 23 bases spanning the gap. Germline loops: CDR1 SEHNR, CDR2 FQNEAQ (reference sequence). The CDR3 is made up of 18 amino acids. The CDR3 DNA follows: TGTGCCAGCAGCTCCCAAATGGACAGCCAGATATTAAACTATGGCTACACCTTC. Amino acids: CASSSQMDSQILNYGYTF.

This clonotype was seen at least ten times. V and J are TRBV5-6 and TRBJ1-1; no firm D call. CDR1 is SGHDT and CDR2 is YYEEEE in the germline V gene. V lost 2 bases, J lost 8 bases, and 10 bases lay in between. CDR3 length: 12 residues. This CDR3 reads CASSFGPIEAFF. As DNA, the CDR3 is TGTGCCAGCAGCTTCGGGCCCATCGAAGCTTTCTTT.